The 27 T cell receptor beta chains reported below all come from one sample, sequenced in a study of blood T cell repertoires in COVID-19. Clones were read by immunoSEQ multiplex PCR, and TCRdb kept only the in-frame ones, dropping some. This sample carries approximately 200,000 clones, 88% of them seen once, and the ten largest clones take less than 3%. Sequencing input: peripheral blood. Receptors originate from a woman aged 55-70 years with acute or convalescent COVID-19.

The chain couples TRBV30 to TRBJ1-5, with 9 positions matching TRBD1. The CDR3 is 14 amino acids. J was trimmed by 6 bases and V by 3 bases; bases with no gene match: 6. Germline V CDR1 and CDR2: GTSNPN, SVGIG (reference sequence). The CDR3 loop is CAWRGTGSGQPQHF. DNA for the CDR3: TGTGCCTGGAGAGGGACAGGGTCAGGTCAGCCCCAGCATTTT. The whole variable domain, filled in from reference TRBV30 and TRBJ1-5, reads SQTIHQWPATLVQPVGSPLSLECTVEGTSNPNLYWYRQAAGRGLQLLFYSVGIGQISSEVPQNLSASRPQDRQFILSSKKLLLSDSGFYLCAWRGTGSGQPQHFGDGTRLSIL.

This sequence joins TRBV28 and TRBJ1-1, with TRBD1 identical over 7 bases. The CDR3 spans 15 residues. CDR1 is MDHEN, CDR2 SYDVKM, per germline. Trimming removed 5 bases from V and 1 base from J; junction bases left unmatched: 7. CDR3 bases: TGTGCCAGCAGTCCTTCGACAGGGAAGAACACTGAAGCTTTCTTT. Amino acid sequence: CASSPSTGKNTEAFF.

The rearrangement uses TRBV4-2 and TRBJ2-5; D might be TRBD1 (6 bases). This CDR3 is built from 14 residues. Germline-derived CDR1 and CDR2 are LGHNA and YNFKEQ. With 4 bases removed from V and 4 bases from J, the gap between germline ends came to 13 bases. Here the CDR3 DNA reads TGTGCCAGCAGCCCTCCCTTAGGGGGAGAGACCCAGTACTTC. It is translated as CASSPPLGGETQYF.

V gene TRBV5-5 combines with J gene TRBJ1-5, with 7 bases that match TRBD1. Germline-derived CDR1 and CDR2 are SGHKS and YYEKEE (reference sequence). The trim removed 3 bases at V and 7 bases at J, leaving 7 bases unmatched. This CDR3 spans 14 amino acids. The CDR3 coding sequence is TGTGCCAGCAGCTCTGGACAGGTGTGGCAGCCCCAGCATTTT. Translation gives CASSSGQVWQPQHF.

This clone has a single count. The chain has TRBV4-2 and TRBJ2-1; 8 nucleotides align to TRBD2. CDR3 size: 15 residues. Losses at the gene ends were 1 base for V and 6 bases for J; bases not matched to a gene: 5. CDR1 and CDR2 from the germline V gene are LGHNA and YNFKEQ. CDR3 coding DNA: TGTGCCAGCAGCCAAGCACGACGGGGGGGCAATGAGCAGTTCTTC. Its protein is CASSQARRGGNEQFF.

The CDR3 nucleotides read TGTGCCACCAGCAGAGATTACGGAGCAGGGGGAGTGAGCAATCAGCCCCAGCATTTT. Protein sequence: CATSRDYGAGGVSNQPQHF. The chain recombines TRBV15 with TRBJ1-5; 7 bases map to TRBD1. CDR3 length: 19 amino acids. V gave up 0 bases and J gave up 1 base; unmatched junction bases: 12. Germline CDR1 LNHNV, CDR2 YYDKDF (reference sequence).

V and J are TRBV19 and TRBJ2-3; no clear D. The CDR3 is made up of 12 amino acids. V lost 3 bases and J 8 bases, leaving 9 bases between the germline ends. CDR1 and CDR2 from the germline V gene are LNHDA and SQIVND (reference sequence). The CDR3: CASSMAVGTQYF. CDR3 nucleotides: TGTGCCAGTAGTATGGCGGTAGGTACGCAGTATTTT.

The rearrangement joins TRBV6-6 to TRBJ1-6; 7 bases align to TRBD1. The ends lost 5 bases at V and 11 bases at J; junction bases unmatched: 18. The CDR3 contains 17 residues. CDR1 and CDR2 from the germline V gene are MNHNY and SVGAGI (reference sequence). The CDR3 DNA reads TGTGCCAGCAGTCGACGACTGAGACAGGGAAGCGCCGCACCCCTCCACTTT. It yields the protein CASSRRLRQGSAAPLHF.

The rearrangement uses TRBV3-1 (or the pseudogene TRBV3-2) and TRBJ2-5; D is unresolved. V was trimmed by 0 bases and J by 5 bases, leaving 13 bases between them. Germline V gives CDR1 LGHDT, CDR2 YNNKEL (reference sequence). CDR3 size: 15 residues. The CDR3 bases are TGTGCCAGCAGCCAAGATGTCCCGGGTCGGGAGACCCAGTACTTC. Amino acid sequence: CASSQDVPGRETQYF.

A single count supports this clone. This chain links TRBV7-2 with TRBJ2-2; 9 nucleotides align to TRBD1. The CDR3 sequence is 14 residues long. V was clipped by 2 bases and J by 13 bases; unmatched bases: 8. Germline CDR1 is SGHTA and CDR2 is FQGNSA. The CDR3 is CASSLSLGQGVLFF. The CDR3 bases are TGTGCCAGCAGCTTAAGTCTGGGACAGGGTGTGCTGTTTTTT.

This clone was seen a single time. The chain joins TRBV29-1 to TRBJ2-7; tentatively, D is TRBD1 (5 bases). V was cut by 0 bases and J by 4 bases, with 7 bases left in between. Germline assignment: CDR1 SQVTM and CDR2 ANQGSEA. The CDR3 runs to 12 residues. In DNA, the CDR3 is TGCAGCGTTGAAGATCAGGGTTACGAGCAGTACTTC. It specifies CSVEDQGYEQYF.

This chain uses TRBV27 with TRBJ2-2, with D possibly being TRBD2 (5 bases). The CDR3 sequence is 15 residues long. CDR1 is MNHEY, CDR2 SMNVEV, per germline (reference sequence). V lost 4 bases and J 3 bases, leaving 12 bases between the germline ends. CDR3 DNA: TGTGCCAGCAGTTCCTTGGGCGGGCACACCGGGGAGCTGTTTTTT. This sequence encodes CASSSLGGHTGELFF.

The chain is built from TRBV6-5 and TRBJ1-1, with D possibly being TRBD1 (5 bases). The CDR3 runs to 14 residues. Germline CDR1 reads MNHEY; CDR2 reads SVGAGI. V was trimmed by 6 bases and J by 4 bases, leaving 15 bases between them. CDR3 amino acids: CASREGPTPTEAFF. Here the CDR3 DNA reads TGTGCCAGCAGGGAGGGACCGACCCCCACTGAAGCTTTCTTT.

V usage is TRBV30 and J usage is TRBJ1-5; D not certain. Germline V gene lookup returns CDR1 GTSNPN and CDR2 SVGIG (reference sequence). The V and J ends lost 0 bases and 5 bases respectively, with 11 bases between them. This CDR3 comprises 14 residues. The CDR3 DNA sequence: TGTGCCTGGAGTGTAATACAGACGGATCAGCCCCAGCATTTT. Amino acids: CAWSVIQTDQPQHF.

J is TRBJ2-3 and V is TRBV3-1 (or the pseudogene TRBV3-2), with 13 bases aligning to TRBD2. V lost 4 bases, J lost 1 base, and 5 bases stayed unmatched. Germline V CDR1 and CDR2: LGHDT, YNNKEL (reference sequence). This CDR3 comprises 17 residues. In nucleotides, the CDR3 is TGTGCCAGCAGCCTCGGACTAGCGGGGGAGCGCACAGATACGCAGTATTTT. Translated: CASSLGLAGERTDTQYF.

The CDR3 loop reads CASSALSGLVKDEQYF. The CDR3 DNA follows: TGTGCCAGCAGTGCCCTAAGCGGGCTAGTAAAGGACGAGCAGTACTTC. The V gene is TRBV28, the J gene TRBJ2-7; D might be TRBD2 (6 bases). The CDR3 is 16 amino acids. CDR1 and CDR2 (germline): MDHEN, SYDVKM. The V and J ends lost 5 bases and 5 bases respectively, with 22 bases between them.

V and J are TRBV11-3 and TRBJ2-1; D is unresolved. The CDR3 sequence is 12 residues long. Germline V gene lookup returns CDR1 SGHNT and CDR2 YENEEA. V lost 5 bases and J 9 bases, leaving 11 bases between the germline ends. CDR3 nucleotide sequence: TGTGCCAGCAGCCCCGTCGGTGGTGAGCAGTTCTTC. It specifies CASSPVGGEQFF.

The V and J genes are TRBV29-1 and TRBJ2-5; 12 nucleotides line up with TRBD1. V shed 3 bases, J shed 5 bases, and the junction held 7 bases outside the gene matches. Germline CDR1 and CDR2: SQVTM and ANQGSEA. The length of the CDR3 is 15 residues. Here the CDR3 DNA reads TGCAGCGTTGACGGGACAGGGGGCAGAGGGGAGACCCAGTACTTC. As protein: CSVDGTGGRGETQYF.

The V call is TRBV6-5, the J call TRBJ2-2; tentative D call: TRBD1 (6 bases). V gave up 6 bases and J gave up 1 base, with 12 bases separating them. The CDR3 length is 15 residues. Germline CDR1 is MNHEY and CDR2 is SVGAGI. The CDR3 spells CASRPGTWNTGELFF. In DNA, the CDR3 is TGTGCCAGCAGGCCAGGGACATGGAACACCGGGGAGCTGTTTTTT.

The sample holds one count of this clone. The chain joins TRBV10-1 to TRBJ2-1; 10 bases map to TRBD2. CDR1 and CDR2 (germline): WNHNN, SYGVQD (reference sequence). The CDR3 runs 17 residues. V trimming: 4 bases; J trimming: 9 bases; junction bases outside the gene matches: 15. The CDR3 is CASSATLAGLGTGEQFF. CDR3 in DNA: TGCGCCAGCAGTGCGACACTAGCGGGATTAGGGACGGGTGAGCAGTTCTTC.

This CDR3 reads CASSLRRTQRSDTQYF. The CDR3 coding sequence is TGTGCCAGTAGTCTCAGGCGGACTCAGCGATCAGATACGCAGTATTTT. The genes are TRBV19 and TRBJ2-3; tentatively, D is TRBD2 (5 bases). Germline lookup yields CDR1 LNHDA and CDR2 SQIVND (reference sequence). Deletions cut 5 bases from V and 4 bases from J, with 19 bases between. This CDR3 comprises 16 residues.

The gene calls are TRBV7-9 and TRBJ2-6; D is uncertain. The CDR3 loop spans 15 amino acids. The germline V gene encodes CDR1 SEHNR and CDR2 FQNEAQ (reference sequence). Trimming cost V 1 base and J 3 bases, with 7 bases left between them. CDR3 nucleotide sequence: TGTGCCAGCAGCTTAGTTGGGCGTGGGGCCAACGTCCTGACTTTC. Its translation: CASSLVGRGANVLTF.

V usage is TRBV27 and J usage is TRBJ2-7; D remains unclear. CDR3 length: 13 residues. The germline V gene encodes CDR1 MNHEY and CDR2 SMNVEV (reference sequence). Trimming stripped 5 bases from V and 2 bases from J, with 10 bases between. CDR3 nucleotide sequence: TGTGCCAGCAGTCCCTTCCGGGCCTACGAGCAGTACTTC. Its protein product is CASSPFRAYEQYF.

The CDR3 sequence: CASSRTGGAAHNEQFF. CDR3 DNA: TGTGCCAGTAGTAGGACAGGGGGGGCCGCCCACAATGAGCAGTTCTTC. V usage is TRBV19 and J usage is TRBJ2-1, with 10 nucleotides matching TRBD1. Per germline, CDR1 LNHDA and CDR2 SQIVND (reference sequence). The CDR3 has 16 residues. Losses at the gene ends were 4 bases for V and 5 bases for J; bases not matched to a gene: 8.

This chain links TRBV5-4 with TRBJ2-7, with 13 nucleotides matching TRBD2. This CDR3 region has 17 residues. The germline V gene encodes CDR1 SGHNT and CDR2 YYREEE (reference sequence). V lost 2 bases and J lost 2; bases outside the gene matches: 7. CDR3: CASSFGLAGVGAYEQYF. CDR3 coding DNA: TGTGCCAGCAGCTTCGGACTAGCGGGGGTGGGGGCCTACGAGCAGTACTTC.

This sequence joins TRBV3-1 (or the pseudogene TRBV3-2) and TRBJ1-4, with a weak D call TRBD1 (5 bases). V was clipped by 1 base and J by 7 bases, with 13 bases between them. Germline V gives CDR1 LGHDT, CDR2 YNNKEL (reference sequence). The CDR3 consists of 15 residues. The CDR3 coding sequence is TGTGCCAGCAGCCAAGGAGCCGGGAGGGGTGAAAAACTGTTTTTT. Its translation: CASSQGAGRGEKLFF.

This rearrangement joins TRBV6-5 to TRBJ2-1, with 10 bases identical to TRBD1. The germline V gene has CDR1 MNHEY and CDR2 SVGAGI. This CDR3 has 16 residues. J lost 4 bases, V lost 2 bases, and 5 bases had no gene match. The CDR3 here is CASSYDRGHVYNEQFF. CDR3 nucleotides: TGTGCCAGCAGTTACGACAGGGGGCACGTTTACAATGAGCAGTTCTTC.